This T cell receptor beta chain was profiled in a study of beta chain features in type 1 diabetes (dated by TCRdb to 2017 to 2018). For the study in its entirety: Mean age, gender distribution, total cell number and subset yield did not differ between patients and healthy donors. Across all samples, some 100,000,000 sorted cells were examined, and cell number per subset correlated strongly with RNA yield. Whereas all 30 or so donors provided naive and central memory subsets, regulatory and stem cell-like memory subsets were isolated from just 8 patients and about 8 healthy donors. The study compared TCRB repertoires of sorted circulating CD4+ T cell subsets between recently diagnosed type 1 diabetes patients and matched healthy donors.

The entire amount of isolated RNA was reverse transcribed using the High Capacity cDNA Reverse Transcription Kit, so the sequenced TCRB transcripts were expressed ones. Deep immunoSEQ sequencing was applied to naive, central memory and regulatory T cell samples, giving an average of about 3.4 million total reads per sample. Sorted cells were lysed in RLT buffer, and RNA was extracted using DNase-treated RNeasy Micro or Mini kits according to cell number. To prevent cross-contamination, each cell subset was processed individually, whereas patient and healthy donor samples were processed jointly. The immunoSEQ multiplex PCR was used to amplify TCRB sequences from cDNA, yielding 87-bp fragments that span the CDR3 region. Sequencing of the amplicons was done on the Illumina HiSeq platform. As for how the authors treated the data: PCR bias was computationally corrected using synthetic template baselines, reads within Hamming distance 2 were collapsed, and singletons that could not be merged were discarded. By aligning reads against IMGT, V, D and J genes, CDR3 length, and insertions or deletions at six rearrangement sites were assigned. Within each subset, clonotype counts were normalized to sorted cell number, and only after that were true diversity and Gini coefficients computed with the tcR R package. The overlap coefficient, calculated on TCRB nucleotide sequences, was used to quantify repertoire sharing. As a proxy for the pre-selection repertoire, out-of-frame TCRB sequences from naive cells were analyzed. TCRdb retrieved this table from immuneACCESS and kept in-frame rearrangements only. Not all clones are present; in checked studies, unresolved V genes account for under half, and no reason is known for the remainder. The V and J calls and clone size come from that table; D and trimming were worked out from the DNA. The sample table records about 450,000 clones; roughly 10% of these occur just once. The ten largest clonotypes hold approximately 0.05% of the sample.

Results and caveats for the whole study, not just this receptor: Because cDNA was sequenced instead of genomic DNA, highly expressing activated cells could be over-represented, though the groups showed no difference in activation or CD3 levels. PCR might favor shorter templates, but patient and control samples were amplified and corrected together, so any skew would affect both groups equally. Patients with type 1 diabetes made fewer insertions and deleted more nucleotides at VDJ recombination sites, implying thymic rearrangement abnormalities. Naive, central memory and regulatory TCRB repertoires appeared to be more alike among patients than among healthy donors. Only small numbers of individuals were included in the HLA sub-analyses, which left unresolved whether HLA type had any influence on TCRB rearrangement. Type 1 diabetes patients showed a moderate but significant shortening of TCRB CDR3 length in all four CD4+ subsets.

A single peripheral blood draw of around 0.11 L on average was collected from each donor into heparinised tubes. A BD FACSAria II and a panel including CD45RO, CCR7, CD25, CD127, CD95 and CD27 were used to sort naive, central memory, regulatory and stem cell-like memory CD4+ T cells. All sorted populations exceeded 95% purity. PBMCs were isolated immediately by Lymphoprep density gradient centrifugation and stained directly without culture. So that batch effects would be minimized, each experiment stained and sorted samples in pairs, pairing one healthy donor with one patient. This clone came up a few times. Its antigen remains undetermined. No clone much larger than this one lies a single base away; base qualities are absent. This TCR came from a woman in her late teens or twenties in good health. Sequenced material: naive CD4+ T cells from blood. The label giving this sample's cell subset or site can be read as: true naive CD4+ T cells.

The sequenced DNA: TGCGCCAGCAGCCAGGGACAGGGTCACTACGAGCAGTACTTC. The translation is CASSQGQGHYEQYF. The sequence links TRBV5-1 to TRBJ2-7; 9 bases in between match TRBD1. The germline V gene sets CDR1 to SGHRS and CDR2 to YFSETQ. For this chain, trimming is 4 bases at the V end and 3 bases at the J end, and the number of junction bases without a gene match is 5. Counted from cysteine to phenylalanine, this CDR3 has 14 amino acids. Only the CDR3 region is kept as DNA, spanning 42 bases read in frame from base 1.